The source of this TCR beta chain is a study of T cell responses to AZD1222 COVID-19 vaccine. Study-wide points: The repertoires were collected only after the peak T cell response. Reportedly, nearly half the spike-specific TCRs target unmutated variant regions.

In regard to this clone: As yet, its antigen is unknown.

From germline, CDR1 is MNHEY and CDR2 SMNVEV (reference sequence). Trimming left V 5 bases short and J 10 bases short, with 18 bases between. The CDR3 length is 15 residues. Method: immunoSEQ multiplex PCR; TCRdb's copy keeps in-frame clones and lacks some. The data hold 91,000 or so clones, with more than 85% observed a single time. The receptor comes from an adult who received the AZD1222 COVID-19 vaccine. The sequenced sample was peripheral blood, obtained 28 days after the second AZD1222 dose. The V and J genes are TRBV27 and TRBJ1-6; perhaps TRBD1 as D (5 bases). For the CDR3, the DNA is TGTGCCAGCAGTACTGTTTCGGGAGGGGCATCACCCCTCCACTTT. Its translation is CASSTVSGGASPLHF.